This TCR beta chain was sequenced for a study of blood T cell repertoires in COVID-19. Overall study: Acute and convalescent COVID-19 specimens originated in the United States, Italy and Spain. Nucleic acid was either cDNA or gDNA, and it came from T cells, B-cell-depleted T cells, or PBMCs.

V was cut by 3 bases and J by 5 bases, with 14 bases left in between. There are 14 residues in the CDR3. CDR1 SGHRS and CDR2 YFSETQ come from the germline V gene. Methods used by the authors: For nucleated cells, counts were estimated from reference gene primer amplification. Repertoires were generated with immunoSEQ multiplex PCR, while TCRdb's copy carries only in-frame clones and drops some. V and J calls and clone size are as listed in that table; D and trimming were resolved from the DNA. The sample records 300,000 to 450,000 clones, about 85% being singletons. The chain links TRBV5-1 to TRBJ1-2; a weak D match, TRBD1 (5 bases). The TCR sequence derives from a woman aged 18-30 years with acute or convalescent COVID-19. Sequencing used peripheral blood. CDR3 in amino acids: CASSSGVVSYGYTF. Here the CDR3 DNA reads TGCGCCAGCAGCTCGGGGGTCGTCTCTTATGGCTACACCTTC. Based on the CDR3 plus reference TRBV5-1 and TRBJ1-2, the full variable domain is KAGVTQTPRYLIKTRGQQVTLSCSPISGHRSVSWYQQTPGQGLQFLFEYFSETQRNKGNFPGRFSGRQFSNSRSEMNVSTLELGDSALYLCASSSGVVSYGYTFGSGTRLTVV.